This is a list of T cell receptor beta chains from one sample in a study of T cell repertoires in ileal Crohn's disease. Libraries were prepared by immunoSEQ multiplex PCR; TCRdb keeps only in-frame clonotypes and omits some of them. The repertoire includes about 62,000 clones, roughly nine tenths of them detected once, and roughly 1.9% sits in the top ten. Material for sequencing was ileal tissue. These receptor sequences come from an adult with Crohn's disease. Both conserved end residues are part of each CDR3. D genes are given only for firm matches. Size values are once, few and many counts, or a class for expanded clones, and some rows have none.

J: TRBJ1-1; length: 10; V: TRBV20-1; size: -; D: -; DNA: TGCAGTGCTGGACAGTCTGAAGCTTTCTTT; CDR3: CSAGQSEAFF
J: TRBJ1-2; length: 12; V: TRBV19; size: once; D: -; DNA: TGTGCCAGTTGCGGGCCCGCCGGGGGCTACACCTTC; CDR3: CASCGPAGGYTF
J: TRBJ2-1; length: 12; V: TRBV2; size: -; D: -; DNA: TGTGCCAGCAGTTCCGGGGTCAATGAGCAGTTCTTC; CDR3: CASSSGVNEQFF
J: TRBJ1-3; length: 14; V: TRBV25-1; size: -; D: -; DNA: TGTGCCAGCAGTGAAAGGGGGACTGGAAACACCATATATTTT; CDR3: CASSERGTGNTIYF
J: TRBJ1-4; length: 14; V: TRBV7-8; size: -; D: -; DNA: TGTGCCAGCAGCTTGCGGGAAACTAATGAAAAACTGTTTTTT; CDR3: CASSLRETNEKLFF
J: TRBJ1-1; length: 13; V: TRBV6-4; size: -; D: -; DNA: TGTGCCAGCTCGGACACCGTGAACACTGAAGCTTTCTTT; CDR3: CASSDTVNTEAFF
J: TRBJ1-1; length: 14; V: TRBV6-6; size: -; D: TRBD1; DNA: TGTGCCAGCAGTTACAGGGGGCCGGTGACTGAAGCTTTCTTT; CDR3: CASSYRGPVTEAFF
J: TRBJ2-2; length: 14; V: TRBV6-1; size: -; D: -; DNA: TGTGCCAGCAGTGAACAGGGTTTCACCGGGGAGCTGTTTTTT; CDR3: CASSEQGFTGELFF
J: TRBJ1-5; length: 20; V: TRBV29-1; size: -; D: -; DNA: TGCAGCGTTGAAGAGGATCGAATTACCCACTTAGCGAGGGACAATCAGCCCCAGCATTTT; CDR3: CSVEEDRITHLARDNQPQHF
J: TRBJ1-2; length: 15; V: TRBV30; size: few; D: TRBD1; DNA: TGTGCCTCCAAGGCCCCGGGACAGGGGCTTTATGGCTACACCTTC; CDR3: CASKAPGQGLYGYTF
J: TRBJ1-5; length: 13; V: TRBV7-6; size: -; D: -; DNA: TGTGCCAGCAGCGTACAGGGTAATCAGCCCCAGCATTTT; CDR3: CASSVQGNQPQHF
J: TRBJ1-5; length: 15; V: TRBV19; size: -; D: -; DNA: TGTGCCAGTAAAGAGGTCGGACAGATTCATCAGCCCCAGCATTTT; CDR3: CASKEVGQIHQPQHF
J: TRBJ2-1; length: 15; V: TRBV7-9; size: once; D: TRBD1; DNA: TGTGCCAGCCTCCCTAGGAGGACAGGGCCCCATGAGCAGTTCTTC; CDR3: CASLPRRTGPHEQFF
J: TRBJ1-5; length: 13; V: TRBV28; size: -; D: -; DNA: TGTGCCAGCAGGAACCTCGGAGGTCAGCCCCAGCATTTT; CDR3: CASRNLGGQPQHF
J: TRBJ1-2; length: 16; V: TRBV5-4; size: once; D: TRBD1; DNA: TGTGCCAGCAGCTCGGGACAGATACTTCGTGGCTATGGCTACACCTTC; CDR3: CASSSGQILRGYGYTF
J: TRBJ1-5; length: 15; V: TRBV4-1; size: -; D: -; DNA: TGCGCCAGCAGCCAAGTCGTCTCGGAGAATCAGCCCCAGCATTTT; CDR3: CASSQVVSENQPQHF
J: TRBJ1-1; length: 15; V: TRBV5-1; size: -; D: -; DNA: TGCGCCAGCAGCTTGGCCGCGGGGGGCAACACTGAAGCTTTCTTT; CDR3: CASSLAAGGNTEAFF
J: TRBJ1-6; length: 16; V: TRBV6-5; size: -; D: -; DNA: TGTGCCAGCAGTTATCGGGGGGGAGGGAAAAATTCACCCCTCCACTTT; CDR3: CASSYRGGGKNSPLHF
J: TRBJ2-4; length: 14; V: TRBV28; size: -; D: -; DNA: TGTGCCAGCAGTCCATCTAATCGTGAGAACATTCAGTACTTC; CDR3: CASSPSNRENIQYF
J: TRBJ2-6; length: 15; V: TRBV5-8; size: -; D: -; DNA: TGTGCCAGCAGCTTGAGCCCCTCTGGGGCCAACGTCCTGACTTTC; CDR3: CASSLSPSGANVLTF
J: TRBJ1-4; length: 12; V: TRBV7-9; size: -; D: -; DNA: TGTGCCAGCAGCTCCGAGGATGAAAAACTGTTTTTT; CDR3: CASSSEDEKLFF
J: TRBJ1-2; length: 17; V: TRBV12-5; size: -; D: TRBD1; DNA: TGTGCTAGTGGTTCTGAAGACAGGGGATCGTGGTACTATGGCTACACCTTC; CDR3: CASGSEDRGSWYYGYTF
J: TRBJ1-5; length: 14; V: TRBV10-2; size: -; D: -; DNA: TGCGCCAGCAGTGAACAGCAAAGCTATCAGCCCCAGCATTTT; CDR3: CASSEQQSYQPQHF
J: TRBJ2-7; length: 13; V: TRBV29-1; size: -; D: TRBD1; DNA: TGCAGCGTCGAGACAGGGGTCGTCTACGAGCAGTACTTC; CDR3: CSVETGVVYEQYF
J: TRBJ2-3; length: 16; V: TRBV5-1; size: few; D: -; DNA: TGCGCCAGCAGCTTGGACGGTGCGGGTGGGACAGATACGCAGTATTTT; CDR3: CASSLDGAGGTDTQYF
J: TRBJ1-6; length: 15; V: TRBV5-1; size: -; D: -; DNA: TGCGCCAGCAGCTTGGAAAGCGGATACGGTTCACCCCTCCACTTT; CDR3: CASSLESGYGSPLHF
J: TRBJ2-2; length: 18; V: TRBV9; size: once; D: TRBD2; DNA: TGTGCCAGCAGCGCCCGCCCTCGGGGGGTTGTTGACACCGGGGAGCTGTTTTTT; CDR3: CASSARPRGVVDTGELFF
J: TRBJ2-6; length: 16; V: TRBV4-3; size: -; D: -; DNA: TGCGCCAGCAGCCAACAGAAAACCTCTGGGGCCAACGTCCTGACTTTC; CDR3: CASSQQKTSGANVLTF
J: TRBJ1-3; length: 16; V: TRBV30; size: -; D: TRBD1; DNA: TGTGCCTGGAGTGTAGGGGGCACAAGCTCTGGAAACACCATATATTTT; CDR3: CAWSVGGTSSGNTIYF
J: TRBJ1-6; length: 14; V: TRBV27; size: -; D: -; DNA: TGTGCCAGCAGGGAGATTACTTCTAATTCACCCCTCCACTTT; CDR3: CASREITSNSPLHF
J: TRBJ2-1; length: 14; V: TRBV19; size: -; D: TRBD2; DNA: TGTGCCAGTAGTGTACCGGGACTATACAATGAGCAGTTCTTC; CDR3: CASSVPGLYNEQFF
J: TRBJ2-1; length: 15; V: TRBV11-3; size: -; D: TRBD2; DNA: TGTGCCAGCAGCTTAGGGGTCGGGACTAGCTATGAGCAGTTCTTC; CDR3: CASSLGVGTSYEQFF
J: TRBJ1-1; length: 15; V: TRBV9; size: -; D: TRBD1; DNA: TGTGCCAGCAGCCGTCCAGACAGGGTGAACACTGAAGCTTTCTTT; CDR3: CASSRPDRVNTEAFF
J: TRBJ2-5; length: 14; V: TRBV19; size: -; D: -; DNA: TGTGCCAGCAGTAGGTATCCGGACAAAGAGACCCAGTACTTC; CDR3: CASSRYPDKETQYF
J: TRBJ1-2; length: 13; V: TRBV5-4; size: -; D: TRBD1; DNA: TGTGCCACCGGACAGGGGGGTAACTATGGCTACACCTTC; CDR3: CATGQGGNYGYTF
J: TRBJ2-3; length: 14; V: TRBV18; size: -; D: -; DNA: TGTGCCAGCTCAGGGGGCCTTAACACAGATACGCAGTATTTT; CDR3: CASSGGLNTDTQYF
J: TRBJ2-2; length: 14; V: TRBV2; size: -; D: TRBD2; DNA: TGTGCCAGCAAGGGACTAGCGGAAACCGGGGAGCTGTTTTTT; CDR3: CASKGLAETGELFF
J: TRBJ2-1; length: 15; V: TRBV9; size: -; D: TRBD2; DNA: TGTGCCAGCAGCGTAGGTCTAGCGGCAAACAATGAGCAGTTCTTC; CDR3: CASSVGLAANNEQFF
J: TRBJ2-1; length: 16; V: TRBV19; size: -; D: TRBD2; DNA: TGTGCCAGTAGTATGACTAGTCGGGGGGTCTGGGATGAGCAGTTCTTC; CDR3: CASSMTSRGVWDEQFF
J: TRBJ2-3; length: 15; V: TRBV5-8; size: -; D: TRBD1; DNA: TGTGCCAGCACCAGACAGGGAAGATACACAGATACGCAGTATTTT; CDR3: CASTRQGRYTDTQYF
J: TRBJ2-1; length: 13; V: TRBV5-1; size: once; D: TRBD2; DNA: TGCGCCAGCAGCCCCGGGACTAGCGATGAGCAGTTCTTC; CDR3: CASSPGTSDEQFF